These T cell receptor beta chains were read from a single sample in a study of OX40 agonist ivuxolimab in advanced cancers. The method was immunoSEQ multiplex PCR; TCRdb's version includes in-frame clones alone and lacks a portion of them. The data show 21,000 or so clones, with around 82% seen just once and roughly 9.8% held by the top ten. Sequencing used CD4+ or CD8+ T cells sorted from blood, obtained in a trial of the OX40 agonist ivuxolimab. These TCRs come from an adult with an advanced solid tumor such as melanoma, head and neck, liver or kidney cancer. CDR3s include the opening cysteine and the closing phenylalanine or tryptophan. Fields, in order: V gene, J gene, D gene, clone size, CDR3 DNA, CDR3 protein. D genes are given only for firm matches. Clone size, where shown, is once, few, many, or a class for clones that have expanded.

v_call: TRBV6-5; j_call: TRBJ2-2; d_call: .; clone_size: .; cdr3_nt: TGTGCCAGCAGAACGACAGAGACCACCGGGGAGCTGTTTTTT; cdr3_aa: CASRTTETTGELFF
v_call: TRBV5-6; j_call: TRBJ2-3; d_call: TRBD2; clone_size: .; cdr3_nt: TGTGCCAGCAGCTTAGGCGGGGGACCGACTCTTACGCAGTATTTT; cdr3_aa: CASSLGGGPTLTQYF
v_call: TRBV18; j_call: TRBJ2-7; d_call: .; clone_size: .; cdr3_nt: TGTGCCAGCTCACTGTCAGGGGTGAGTGAGCAGTACTTC; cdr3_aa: CASSLSGVSEQYF
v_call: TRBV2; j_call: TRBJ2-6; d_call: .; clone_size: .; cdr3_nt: TGTGCCAGCACCGCAGGTTCAGGGGCCAACGTCCTGACTTTC; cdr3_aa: CASTAGSGANVLTF
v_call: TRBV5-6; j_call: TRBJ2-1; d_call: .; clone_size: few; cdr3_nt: TGTGCCAGCAGCTTGGGGTACACTGAGCAGTTCTTC; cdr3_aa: CASSLGYTEQFF
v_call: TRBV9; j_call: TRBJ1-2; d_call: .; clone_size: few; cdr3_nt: TGTGCCAGCAGCGTAGAGGGGCAGTGGATTGGCTACACCTTC; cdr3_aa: CASSVEGQWIGYTF
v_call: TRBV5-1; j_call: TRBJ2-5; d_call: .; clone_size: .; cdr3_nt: TGCGCCAGCAGCTCGGGTGCGGTCCAAGAGACCCAGTACTTC; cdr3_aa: CASSSGAVQETQYF
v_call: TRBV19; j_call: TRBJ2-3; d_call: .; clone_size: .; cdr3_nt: TGTGCCACTAGCGCGGGGTTGAGGGGAGATACGCAGTATTTT; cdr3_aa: CATSAGLRGDTQYF
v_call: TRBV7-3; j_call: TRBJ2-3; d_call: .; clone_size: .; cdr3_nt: TGTGCCAGCAGCTTAAATCAACAGGGCACAGATACGCAGTATTTT; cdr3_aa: CASSLNQQGTDTQYF
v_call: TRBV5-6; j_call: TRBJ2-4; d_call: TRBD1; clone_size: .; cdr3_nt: TGTGCCAGCAGCTTGGGGACAGGGGGGCAGGACATTCAGTACTTC; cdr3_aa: CASSLGTGGQDIQYF
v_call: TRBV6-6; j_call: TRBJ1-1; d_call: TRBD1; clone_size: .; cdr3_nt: TGTGCCAGCAGTCGGACAGGGGTCGGGACTGAAGCTTTCTTT; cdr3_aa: CASSRTGVGTEAFF
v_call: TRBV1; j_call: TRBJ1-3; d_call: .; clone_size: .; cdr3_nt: TGCACCAGCAGCCAGTCCGGGACCGCTCTCTCTGGAAACACCATATATTTT; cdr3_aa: CTSSQSGTALSGNTIYF
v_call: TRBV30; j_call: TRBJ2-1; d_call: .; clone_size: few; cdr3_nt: TGTGCCTGGAGTGGGGCTAGGTCCTACAATGAGCAGTTCTTC; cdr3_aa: CAWSGARSYNEQFF
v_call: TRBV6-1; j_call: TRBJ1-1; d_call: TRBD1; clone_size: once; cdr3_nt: TGTGCCAGCAGTGGGGGGACAGCCATGAACACTGAAGCTTTCTTT; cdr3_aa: CASSGGTAMNTEAFF
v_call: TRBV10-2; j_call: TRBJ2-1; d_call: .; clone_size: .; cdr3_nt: TGCGCCAGCAGTGAACGATGGGTACGCAATGAGCAGTTCTTC; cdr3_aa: CASSERWVRNEQFF
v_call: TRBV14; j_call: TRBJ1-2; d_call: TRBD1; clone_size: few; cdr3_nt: TGTGCCAGCAGCCAATCGGGGACAGGGTTCCAATATGGCTACACCTTC; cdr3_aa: CASSQSGTGFQYGYTF
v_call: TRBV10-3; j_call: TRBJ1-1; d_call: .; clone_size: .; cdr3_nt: TGTGCCATCAGTGAGTCTTTTCAGAACACTGAAGCTTTCTTT; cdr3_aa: CAISESFQNTEAFF
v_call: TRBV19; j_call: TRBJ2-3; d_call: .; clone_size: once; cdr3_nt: TGTGCCAGTAGTATAGGTCTGAATACGCAGTATTTT; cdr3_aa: CASSIGLNTQYF
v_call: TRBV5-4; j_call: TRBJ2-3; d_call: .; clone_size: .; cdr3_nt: TGTGCCAGCAGCTTGGAGTCCACCGGAGATACGCAGTATTTT; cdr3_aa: CASSLESTGDTQYF
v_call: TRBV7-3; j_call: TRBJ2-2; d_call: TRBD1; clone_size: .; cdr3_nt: TGTGCCAGCAGCCCGGACAGGGTTAACACCGGGGAGCTGTTTTTT; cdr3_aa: CASSPDRVNTGELFF
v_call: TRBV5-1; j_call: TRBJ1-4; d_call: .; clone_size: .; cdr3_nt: TGCGCCAGCAGCTTGGAAGGCCGCCCTACAGAAAAACTGTTTTTT; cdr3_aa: CASSLEGRPTEKLFF
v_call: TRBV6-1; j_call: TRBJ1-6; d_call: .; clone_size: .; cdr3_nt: TGTGCCAGCAGTGAATACAGCCTCTATAATTCACCCCTCCACTTT; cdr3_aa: CASSEYSLYNSPLHF
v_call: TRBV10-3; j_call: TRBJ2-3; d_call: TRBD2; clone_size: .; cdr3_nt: TGTGCCATCAGGAGCGGGGGGGCCACAGATACGCAGTATTTT; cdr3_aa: CAIRSGGATDTQYF
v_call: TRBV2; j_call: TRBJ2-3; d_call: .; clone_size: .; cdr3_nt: TGTGCCAGTTCTCAGACAGATACGCAGTATTTT; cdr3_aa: CASSQTDTQYF
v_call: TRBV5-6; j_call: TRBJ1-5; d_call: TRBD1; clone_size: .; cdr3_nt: TGTGCCAGCAGCTTGGCGGGACAGTCTTATCAGCCCCAGCATTTT; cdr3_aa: CASSLAGQSYQPQHF
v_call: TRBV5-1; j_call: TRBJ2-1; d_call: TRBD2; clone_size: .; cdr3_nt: TGCGCCAGCAGCTTCTTAGGCGGGGGGGCCGGGGAGCAGTTCTTC; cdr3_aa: CASSFLGGGAGEQFF
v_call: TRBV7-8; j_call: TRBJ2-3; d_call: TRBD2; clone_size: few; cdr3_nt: TGTGCCAGCACCGTTAGCGGGGGGGCTAAGACAGATACGCAGTATTTT; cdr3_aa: CASTVSGGAKTDTQYF
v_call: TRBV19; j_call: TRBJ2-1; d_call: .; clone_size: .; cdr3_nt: TGTGCCAGTAGTATGCGACAGATTAGGACCAATGAGCAGTTCTTC; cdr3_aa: CASSMRQIRTNEQFF
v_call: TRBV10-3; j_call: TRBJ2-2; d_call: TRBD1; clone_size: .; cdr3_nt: TGTGCCATCAGTTCAATCGAGGACAGGGGGAGGACCGGGGAGCTGTTTTTT; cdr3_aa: CAISSIEDRGRTGELFF
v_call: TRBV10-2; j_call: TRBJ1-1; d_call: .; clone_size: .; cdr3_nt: TGCGCCAGCAGTCTACAGGGAATGAACACTGAAGCTTTCTTT; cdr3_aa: CASSLQGMNTEAFF
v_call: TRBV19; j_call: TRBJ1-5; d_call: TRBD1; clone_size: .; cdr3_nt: TGTGCCAGTAGTATAGAACAGGGGATCAATCAGCCCCAGCATTTT; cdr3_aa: CASSIEQGINQPQHF
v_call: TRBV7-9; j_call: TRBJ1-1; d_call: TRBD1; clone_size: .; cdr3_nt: TGTGCCAGCAGGACCGACAGGGGTCCAGCCGCTGAAGCTTTCTTT; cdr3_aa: CASRTDRGPAAEAFF
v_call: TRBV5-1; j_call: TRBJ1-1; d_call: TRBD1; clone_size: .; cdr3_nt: TGCGCCAGCAGCTCACAGGGGTTCGGCACTGAAGCTTTCTTT; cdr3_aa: CASSSQGFGTEAFF
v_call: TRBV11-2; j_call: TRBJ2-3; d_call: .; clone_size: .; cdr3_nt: TGTGCCAGCAGCTTAGGAGTACAGACGCAGTATTTT; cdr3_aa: CASSLGVQTQYF
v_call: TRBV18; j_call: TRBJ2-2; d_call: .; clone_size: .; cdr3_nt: TGTGCCAGCTCCCTTAACCGGGACGGGGAGCTGTTTTTT; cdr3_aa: CASSLNRDGELFF
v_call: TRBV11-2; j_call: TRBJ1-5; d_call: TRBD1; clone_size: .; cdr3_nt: TGTGCCAGCAGCTTAGAGACAGGGGGCGGTCAGCCCCAGCATTTT; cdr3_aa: CASSLETGGGQPQHF
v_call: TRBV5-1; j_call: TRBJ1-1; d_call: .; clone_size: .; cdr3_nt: TGCGCCAGCAGCTCAGCAGGTGGGGGGAACACTGAAGCTTTCTTT; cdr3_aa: CASSSAGGGNTEAFF
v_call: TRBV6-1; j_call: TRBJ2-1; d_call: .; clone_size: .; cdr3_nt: TGTGCCAGCAGTGATTGGGGTTATGATGAGCAGTTCTTC; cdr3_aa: CASSDWGYDEQFF
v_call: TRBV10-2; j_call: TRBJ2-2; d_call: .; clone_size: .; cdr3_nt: TGCGCCACCAAAGAGACCGGGGAGCTGTTTTTT; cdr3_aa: CATKETGELFF
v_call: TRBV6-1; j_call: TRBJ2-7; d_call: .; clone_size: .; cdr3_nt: TGTGCCAGCAGTGAGGGAGGGACAGGACGCTACGAGCAGTACTTC; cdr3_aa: CASSEGGTGRYEQYF
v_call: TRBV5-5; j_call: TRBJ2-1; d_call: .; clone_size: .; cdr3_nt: TGTGCCAGCAGCTTGGTGGTAGGAGAGCAGTTCTTC; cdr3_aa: CASSLVVGEQFF
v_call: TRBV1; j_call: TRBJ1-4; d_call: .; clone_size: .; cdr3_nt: TGCACCAGCAGCCAAGATACGGGGACCGCAACTAATGAAAAACTGTTTTTT; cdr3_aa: CTSSQDTGTATNEKLFF
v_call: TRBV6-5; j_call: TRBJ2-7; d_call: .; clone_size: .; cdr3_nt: TGTGCCAGCCTCCGGCCTGGCGGACCCTACGAGCAGTACTTC; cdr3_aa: CASLRPGGPYEQYF
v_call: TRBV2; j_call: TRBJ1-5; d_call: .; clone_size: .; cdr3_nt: TGTGCCAGCAGTGAAGCCCCCGGTGGGAACAATCAGCCCCAGCATTTT; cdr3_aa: CASSEAPGGNNQPQHF
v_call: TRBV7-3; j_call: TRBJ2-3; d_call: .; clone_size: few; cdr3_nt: TGTGCCAGCAGCCTTCGGGGGCAGCGAGAGCCGCAGTATTTT; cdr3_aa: CASSLRGQREPQYF
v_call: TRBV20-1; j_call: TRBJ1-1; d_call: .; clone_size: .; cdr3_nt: TGCAGCAAGGGACATCACACTGAAGCTTTCTTT; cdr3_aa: CSKGHHTEAFF
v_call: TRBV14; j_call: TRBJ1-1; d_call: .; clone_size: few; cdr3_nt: TGTGCCAGCAGCCAAGACGGTCGGGGGGGAGCTTTCTTT; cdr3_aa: CASSQDGRGGAFF
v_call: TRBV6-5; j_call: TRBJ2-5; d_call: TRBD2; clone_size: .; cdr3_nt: TGTGCCAGCAGTTCGAGACTAGCTGGGGGAGAGACCCAGTACTTC; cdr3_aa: CASSSRLAGGETQYF
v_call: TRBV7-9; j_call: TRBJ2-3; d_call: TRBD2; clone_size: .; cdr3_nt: TGTGCCAGCAGCTCGTGGAGCGCGGGGGGCACAGATACGCAGTATTTT; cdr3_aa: CASSSWSAGGTDTQYF
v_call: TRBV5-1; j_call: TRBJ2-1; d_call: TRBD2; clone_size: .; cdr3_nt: TGCGCCAGCAGCTTGGGGACTAGCAATGAGCAGTTCTTC; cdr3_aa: CASSLGTSNEQFF
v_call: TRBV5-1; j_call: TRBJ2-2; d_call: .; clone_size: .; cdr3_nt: TGCGCCAGCAGCTTAGACCCGCTAACCGGGGCCGGGGAGCTGTTTTTT; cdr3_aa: CASSLDPLTGAGELFF
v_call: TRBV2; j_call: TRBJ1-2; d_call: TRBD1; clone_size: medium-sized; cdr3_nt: TGTGCCAGCAGGGGGACAGGGTCTAACTATGGCTACACCTTC; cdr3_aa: CASRGTGSNYGYTF
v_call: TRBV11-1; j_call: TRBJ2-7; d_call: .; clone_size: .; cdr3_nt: TGTGCCAGCAGCTTAGAGCTGGGCGAGCAGTACTTC; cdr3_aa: CASSLELGEQYF
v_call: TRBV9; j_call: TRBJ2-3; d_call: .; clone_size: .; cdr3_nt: TGTGCCAGCAGCGTAGGTTTGGATACGCAGTATTTT; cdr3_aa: CASSVGLDTQYF
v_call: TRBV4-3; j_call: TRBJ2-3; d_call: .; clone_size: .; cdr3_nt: TGCGCCAGCAGCCAAGAATGGGTCGGCGGAATCACAGATACGCAGTATTTT; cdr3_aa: CASSQEWVGGITDTQYF
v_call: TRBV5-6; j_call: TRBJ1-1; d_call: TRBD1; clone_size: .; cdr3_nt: TGTGCCAGCAGAGAGACAGGGACTTCTGAAGCTTTCTTT; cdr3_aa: CASRETGTSEAFF
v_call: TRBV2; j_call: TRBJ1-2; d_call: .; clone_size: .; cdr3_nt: TGTGCCAGCAGTGGATGGGACAATTATGGCTACACCTTC; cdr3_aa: CASSGWDNYGYTF
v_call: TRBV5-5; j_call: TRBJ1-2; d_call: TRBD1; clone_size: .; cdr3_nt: TGTGCCAGCAGCGTGATAGACAGGGGGCAAGGTGGCTACACCTTC; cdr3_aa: CASSVIDRGQGGYTF